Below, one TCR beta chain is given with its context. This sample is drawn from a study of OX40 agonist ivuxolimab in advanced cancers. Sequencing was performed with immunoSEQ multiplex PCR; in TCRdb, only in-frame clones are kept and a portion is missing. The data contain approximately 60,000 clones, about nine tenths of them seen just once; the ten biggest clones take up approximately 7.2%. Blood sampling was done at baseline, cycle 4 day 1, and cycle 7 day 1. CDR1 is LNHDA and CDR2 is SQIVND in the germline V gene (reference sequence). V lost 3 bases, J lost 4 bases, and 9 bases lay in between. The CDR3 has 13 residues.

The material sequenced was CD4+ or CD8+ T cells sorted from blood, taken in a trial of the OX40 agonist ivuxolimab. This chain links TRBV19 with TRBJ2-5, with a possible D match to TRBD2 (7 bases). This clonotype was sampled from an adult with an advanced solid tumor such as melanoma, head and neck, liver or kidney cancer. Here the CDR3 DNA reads TGTGCCAGTAGTATGGGAGGGGGAGAGACCCAGTACTTC. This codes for CASSMGGGETQYF.